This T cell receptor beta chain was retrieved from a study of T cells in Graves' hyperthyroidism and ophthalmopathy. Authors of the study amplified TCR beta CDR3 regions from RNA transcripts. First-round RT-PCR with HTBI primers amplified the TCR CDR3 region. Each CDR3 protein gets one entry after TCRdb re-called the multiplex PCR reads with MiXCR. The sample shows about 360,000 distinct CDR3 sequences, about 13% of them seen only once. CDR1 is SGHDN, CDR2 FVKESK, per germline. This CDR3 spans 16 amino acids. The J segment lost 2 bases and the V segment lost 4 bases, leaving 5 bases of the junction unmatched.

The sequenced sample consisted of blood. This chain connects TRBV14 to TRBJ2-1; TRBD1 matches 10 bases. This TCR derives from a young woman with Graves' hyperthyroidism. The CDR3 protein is CASSRTGTGAYNEQFF. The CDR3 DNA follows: TGTGCCAGCAGCCGCACCGGGACAGGGGCCTACAATGAGCAGTTCTTC.